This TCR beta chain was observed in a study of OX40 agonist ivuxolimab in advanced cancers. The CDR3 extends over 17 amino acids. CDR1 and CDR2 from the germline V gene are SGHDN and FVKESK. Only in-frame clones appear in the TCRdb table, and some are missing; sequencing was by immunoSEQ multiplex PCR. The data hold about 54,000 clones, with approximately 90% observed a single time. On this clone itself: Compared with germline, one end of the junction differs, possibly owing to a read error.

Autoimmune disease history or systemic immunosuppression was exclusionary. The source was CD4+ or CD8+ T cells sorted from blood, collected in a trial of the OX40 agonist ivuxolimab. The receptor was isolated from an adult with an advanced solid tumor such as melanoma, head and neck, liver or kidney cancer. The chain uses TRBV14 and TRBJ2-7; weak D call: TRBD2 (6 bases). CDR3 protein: CASSKDSWRDRQWEQYF. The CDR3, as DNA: TGTGCCAGCAGCAAAGACAGTTGGCGGGACCGCCAGTGGGAGCAGTACTTC.